Shown below are 11 T cell receptor beta chains from a single sample sequenced in a study of blood T cell repertoires in COVID-19. Sequencing was performed with immunoSEQ multiplex PCR; in TCRdb, only in-frame clones are kept and a portion is missing. Of around 270,000 clones in the sample, 70% to 90% are singletons; the top ten hold 4.3%. Sequencing was performed on PBMCs or T cells enriched from blood (not recorded which). These receptors originate from a woman aged 25 to 39 who had recovered from COVID-19.

The chain uses TRBV7-9 and TRBJ1-1; D might be TRBD1 (6 bases). CDR1 is SEHNR and CDR2 is FQNEAQ in the germline V gene (reference sequence). The CDR3 is made up of 13 amino acids. Trimming removed 5 bases at V and 2 bases at J, with 9 bases between. Here the CDR3 reads CASSAGVNTEAFF. As DNA, the CDR3 is TGTGCCAGCAGCGCAGGGGTCAACACTGAAGCTTTCTTT.

This clone was detected ten times or more. The V call is TRBV27, the J call TRBJ2-7; possible D gene TRBD1, 8 bases. Germline V gene sequence: CDR1 MNHEY, CDR2 SMNVEV (reference sequence). Between the trimmed V and J ends, which lost 2 bases and 4 bases, there was a span of 12 bases. The CDR3 length is 14 residues. This CDR3 is CASSLDRGGYEQYF. The CDR3 DNA reads as TGTGCCAGCAGTTTAGACAGGGGAGGGTACGAGCAGTACTTC.

The chain joins TRBV6-5 to TRBJ1-1; D unresolved. Trimming left V 2 bases short and J 1 base short, with 5 bases between. Germline assignment: CDR1 MNHEY and CDR2 SVGAGI. The CDR3 sequence is 13 residues long. The CDR3 loop reads CASSYSQNTEAFF. In DNA form, the CDR3 reads TGTGCCAGCAGTTACAGCCAGAACACTGAAGCTTTCTTT.

The chain combines TRBV5-1 with TRBJ1-1, with 7 bases fitting TRBD1. The CDR3 is 17 amino acids. The ends lost 0 bases at V and 0 bases at J; junction bases unmatched: 8. From germline, CDR1 is SGHRS and CDR2 YFSETQ. The CDR3 DNA is TGCGCCAGCAGCTTGGGACAGGGCAGGAGAATGAACACTGAAGCTTTCTTT. Protein: CASSLGQGRRMNTEAFF. The full variable domain, completed using reference TRBV5-1 and TRBJ1-1, is KAGVTQTPRYLIKTRGQQVTLSCSPISGHRSVSWYQQTPGQGLQFLFEYFSETQRNKGNFPGRFSGRQFSNSRSEMNVSTLELGDSALYLCASSLGQGRRMNTEAFFGQGTRLTVV.

The chain joins TRBV20-1 to TRBJ1-1, with a tentative D call TRBD1 (6 bases). V was trimmed by 6 bases and J by 9 bases, leaving 14 bases between them. The CDR3 extends over 11 amino acids. The germline gives CDR1 DFQATT, CDR2 SNEGSKA (reference sequence). The CDR3 loop is CSAIHREKAFF. The CDR3 DNA follows: TGCAGTGCCATCCACAGGGAGAAAGCTTTCTTT.

The V and J genes are TRBV12-3 or TRBV12-4 and TRBJ1-4; D possibly corresponds to TRBD1 (5 bases). The V end was cut by 8 bases, the J end by 8 bases, with 12 bases between. This CDR3 has 12 residues. CDR3: CASGRGDEKLFF. The CDR3 DNA reads TGTGCCAGCGGGAGGGGAGACGAAAAACTGTTTTTT.

The rearrangement links TRBV27 to TRBJ2-7; TRBD1 matches 9 bases. V shed 2 bases, J shed 3 bases, and the junction held 8 bases outside the gene matches. Germline V gives CDR1 MNHEY, CDR2 SMNVEV (reference sequence). CDR3 length: 16 residues. This CDR3 reads CASSLVPGQGVYEQYF. CDR3 DNA sequence: TGTGCCAGCAGTTTAGTTCCGGGACAGGGTGTCTACGAGCAGTACTTC.

This chain uses TRBV2 with TRBJ2-2; tentatively, D is TRBD1 (5 bases). The germline V gene encodes CDR1 SNHLY and CDR2 FYNNEI. Trimming stripped 2 bases from V and 8 bases from J, with 9 bases between. The CDR3 totals 13 residues. CDR3 in DNA: TGTGCCAGCAGTGAACAGGGCTCGGGGGAGCTGTTTTTT. Translating it yields CASSEQGSGELFF.

This chain connects TRBV2 to TRBJ2-2, with TRBD2 matching 8 bases. This CDR3 has 16 amino acids. V lost 2 bases to trimming and J lost 8 bases; unmatched junction nucleotides: 10. CDR1 is SNHLY and CDR2 is FYNNEI in the germline V gene. The CDR3 reads CASSEFSGRGMGELFF. The CDR3 DNA reads as TGTGCCAGCAGTGAATTCAGCGGGAGAGGAATGGGGGAGCTGTTTTTT. Supplemented by reference TRBV2 and TRBJ2-2, the full variable domain reads EPEVTQTPSHQVTQMGQEVILRCVPISNHLYFYWYRQILGQKVEFLVSFYNNEISEKSEIFDDQFSVERPDGSNFTLKIRSTKLEDSAMYFCASSEFSGRGMGELFFGEGSRLTVL.

This clone has a single count. The chain combines TRBV27 with TRBJ1-6, with 7 bases identical to TRBD1. From germline, CDR1 is MNHEY and CDR2 SMNVEV (reference sequence). The trim removed 6 bases at V and 7 bases at J, leaving 12 bases unmatched. The CDR3 has 16 amino acids. CDR3 nucleotides: TGTGCCAGCAGATCCCGACCGGGACAGTTCAATTCACCCCTCCACTTT. Translating gives CASRSRPGQFNSPLHF.

The rearrangement links TRBV28 to TRBJ1-2, with a weak D call TRBD1 (6 bases). Trimming removed 4 bases at V and 8 bases at J, with 11 bases between. The CDR3 has 12 residues. The germline V gene has CDR1 MDHEN and CDR2 SYDVKM. The CDR3 region has the DNA TGTGCCAGCAGTTACAGGGAAAAGGGCTACACCTTC. Translation: CASSYREKGYTF.